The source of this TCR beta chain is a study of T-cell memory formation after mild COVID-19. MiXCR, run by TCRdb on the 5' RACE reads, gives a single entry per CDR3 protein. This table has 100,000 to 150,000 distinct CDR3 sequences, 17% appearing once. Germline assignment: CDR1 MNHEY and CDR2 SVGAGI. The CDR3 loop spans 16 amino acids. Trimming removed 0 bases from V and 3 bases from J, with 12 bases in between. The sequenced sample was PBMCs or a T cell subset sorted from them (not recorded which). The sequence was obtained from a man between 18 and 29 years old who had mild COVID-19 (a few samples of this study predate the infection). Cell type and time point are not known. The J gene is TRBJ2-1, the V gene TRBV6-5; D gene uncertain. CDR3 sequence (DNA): TGTGCCAGCAGTTACTCGCATCCGGGTTTCTACAATGAGCAGTTCTTC. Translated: CASSYSHPGFYNEQFF.